This TCR beta chain was identified in a study of blood T cell repertoires in COVID-19. Assay: immunoSEQ multiplex PCR; the TCRdb copy retains only in-frame clones and omits some. The table includes roughly 270,000 clones, roughly 85% detected once. This CDR3 is 19 amino acids long. The sequence derives from a man aged 35 to 55 who had been exposed to COVID-19. Sequencing used PBMCs or T cells enriched from blood (not recorded which). The genes are TRBV21-1 and TRBJ1-1; TRBD1 was called by the table and not checked on the DNA. TRBV21-1 is designated a pseudogene. CDR3 region: CASSKGLIGVRQGFREAFF. For the CDR3, the DNA is TGTGCCAGCAGCAAAGGCTTAATAGGGGTGCGACAGGGGTTCAGGGAAGCTTTCTTT.